Below, 30 T cell receptor beta chains from the same sample are listed, as sequenced in a study of T-cell memory formation after mild COVID-19. TCRdb analysed the 5' RACE reads with MiXCR anew, one entry per CDR3 protein. The sample lists 300,000 to 400,000 distinct CDR3 sequences; about 15% were seen once. The sequencing input was PBMCs or a T cell subset sorted from them (not recorded which). These receptors all stem from a man younger than 30 who had mild COVID-19 (a few samples of this study predate the infection). Cell type and time point are not known.

This sequence joins TRBV7-9 and TRBJ1-5, with 10 bases aligning to TRBD1. The CDR3 loop spans 15 amino acids. Germline CDR1 SEHNR, CDR2 FQNEAQ (reference sequence). Trimming cost V 4 bases and J 7 bases; bases outside gene matches: 7. The DNA for the CDR3 is TGTGCCAGCAGCTCCGGGACAGGGGATGACCAGCCCCAGCATTTT. Translating it yields CASSSGTGDDQPQHF.

This chain links TRBV7-2 with TRBJ1-5; the D is unclear. This CDR3 spans 14 amino acids. Per the germline V gene, CDR1 is SGHTA and CDR2 is FQGNSA. V gave up 3 bases and J gave up 3 bases, with 9 bases separating them. The CDR3 loop reads CASSFRSSNQPQHF. Written as DNA, the CDR3 is TGTGCCAGCAGCTTCCGCAGTTCCAATCAGCCCCAGCATTTT.

Only a few counts were recorded for this clonotype. This chain uses TRBV6-6 with TRBJ2-3; 11 nucleotides match TRBD1. Germline V gene sequence: CDR1 MNHNY, CDR2 SVGAGI (reference sequence). Trimming took 2 bases from V and 2 from J; bases not matched to a gene: 6. There are 17 residues in the CDR3. Here the CDR3 DNA reads TGTGCCAGCAGTTACCCAAGGACAGGGGGCCCCACAGATACGCAGTATTTT. This sequence encodes CASSYPRTGGPTDTQYF.

Points on this clonotype: One junction end does not reproduce the germline sequence, and a read error may be involved. V is TRBV29-1 and J is TRBJ2-5, with TRBD1 identical over 8 bases. In germline, CDR1 is SQVTM, CDR2 ANQGSEA. This CDR3 spans 13 amino acids. The DNA for the CDR3 is TGCAGCGTTGCGGGGACAGGCCCCACCTCGACTGTCTTC. Protein: CSVAGTGPTSTVF.

This clonotype was seen a few times. This chain joins TRBV6-5 and TRBJ1-1, with unresolved D. The CDR3 length is 15 residues. Germline assignment: CDR1 MNHEY and CDR2 SVGAGI. Trimming pared 0 bases from V and 1 base from J, leaving 9 bases between. CDR3 DNA: TGTGCCAGCAGTTACTCGATATCCCCGAACACTGAAGCTTTCTTT. This encodes CASSYSISPNTEAFF.

There are a few counts of this clonotype. This chain uses TRBV6-2 or TRBV6-3 with TRBJ2-7; 7 bases are a match to TRBD1. This CDR3 comprises 16 residues. Germline assignment: CDR1 MNHEY and CDR2 SVGEGT. Trimming removed 0 bases from V and 3 bases from J; junction bases left unmatched: 8. The chain's CDR3 is CASSYSSRQGRYEQYF. In DNA, the CDR3 is TGTGCCAGCAGTTACTCAAGCCGACAGGGTCGCTACGAGCAGTACTTC.

The rearrangement links TRBV18 to TRBJ1-4, with D hard to call. This CDR3 has 15 amino acids. The germline gives CDR1 KGHSH, CDR2 LQKENI. V lost 6 bases, J lost 6 bases, and 17 bases lay in between. CDR3 in amino acids: CASSTRTGRDEKLFF. The CDR3, as DNA: TGTGCCAGCTCTACAAGGACGGGCCGGGATGAAAAACTGTTTTTT.

The chain combines TRBV12-3 or TRBV12-4 with TRBJ1-1; D ambiguous. V was pared by 3 bases and J by 7 bases, with 9 bases between. This CDR3 spans 12 amino acids. The CDR3 spells CASSFSPVEAFF. CDR3 nucleotides: TGTGCCAGCAGTTTTTCGCCAGTTGAAGCTTTCTTT.

This clonotype has more than one count but fewer than ten. The chain uses TRBV10-3 and TRBJ2-3; possibly TRBD1 for D (6 bases). V lost 6 bases and J 1 base, leaving 14 bases between the germline ends. Germline V gene data show CDR1 as ENHRY and CDR2 as SYGVKD. The CDR3 runs to 15 residues. Here the CDR3 reads CAIRKSRGGTDTQYF. The CDR3 coding sequence is TGTGCCATCAGGAAGTCCAGGGGAGGCACAGATACGCAGTATTTT.

This clonotype was seen only a few times. The chain uses TRBV7-9 and TRBJ2-5, with unresolved D. Germline V gene lookup returns CDR1 SEHNR and CDR2 FQNEAQ (reference sequence). This CDR3 spans 15 amino acids. V was shortened by 0 bases and J by 1 base, with 9 bases between the two germline ends. The DNA of the CDR3 is TGTGCCAGCAGCTTAGCCTTAGGGATCCAAGAGACCCAGTACTTC. This encodes CASSLALGIQETQYF. The full variable domain, rest sourced from reference TRBV7-9 and TRBJ2-5, is DTGVSQNPRHKITKRGQNVTFRCDPISEHNRLYWYRQTLGQGPEFLTYFQNEAQLEKSRLLSDRFSAERPKGSFSTLEIQRTEQGDSAMYLCASSLALGIQETQYFGPGTRLLVL.

The rearrangement joins TRBV6-5 to TRBJ1-1, with D possibly matching TRBD1 (6 bases). Trimming took 4 bases from V and 4 from J, leaving 13 bases between them. CDR1 and CDR2 (germline): MNHEY, SVGAGI. The CDR3 contains 14 residues. CDR3 sequence reads: CASSSTGFVTEAFF. The CDR3, as DNA: TGTGCCAGCAGTTCGACAGGATTCGTCACTGAAGCTTTCTTT.

The chain is built from TRBV7-9 and TRBJ2-1; no reliable D call. The CDR3 totals 15 residues. The V and J ends lost 7 bases and 4 bases respectively, with 17 bases between them. Germline V CDR1 and CDR2: SEHNR, FQNEAQ (reference sequence). CDR3 bases: TGTGCCAGCAAATCGCTGCTCACACGGTACAATGAGCAGTTCTTC. Amino acids: CASKSLLTRYNEQFF.

The gene calls are TRBV5-4 and TRBJ2-7, with a possible D match to TRBD2 (7 bases). The CDR3 length is 13 residues. The V gene's germline CDR1 is SGHNT and CDR2 YYREEE (reference sequence). Trimming shortened V by 5 bases and J by 7 bases, and 16 bases separated the two germline ends. The CDR3 is CASSLRGGGEQYV. The CDR3 region has the DNA TGTGCCAGCAGTCTGCGAGGGGGGGGTGAGCAGTACGTC.

The J gene is TRBJ1-1, the V gene TRBV7-6; D is possibly TRBD1 (5 bases). Trimming removed 1 base from V and 11 bases from J, with 26 bases in between. Germline lookup yields CDR1 SGHVS and CDR2 FNYEAQ. This CDR3 has 17 amino acids. The CDR3 DNA sequence: TGTGCCAGCAGCTTAGGGGCAATCAAGACTGCCGGGGCTGGGGCTTTCTTT. Encoded protein: CASSLGAIKTAGAGAFF.

The genes are TRBV12-3 or TRBV12-4 and TRBJ1-1; the match to TRBD1 covers 8 bases. CDR3 length: 17 residues. With 8 bases clipped from V and 4 bases from J, the junction kept 18 bases outside the gene matches. The CDR3 sequence: CASLRGSRGPAGTEAFF. In nucleotides, the CDR3 is TGTGCCAGCCTTCGGGGCTCCAGGGGGCCGGCGGGCACTGAAGCTTTCTTT.

This clonotype was detected only a few times. The CDR3 nucleotides are TGCAGTGCTAGAGAACTAGGCTCCTACGAGCAGTACGTC. This sequence encodes CSARELGSYEQYV. The chain employs TRBV20-1 and TRBJ2-7, with D possibly being TRBD2 (5 bases). This CDR3 contains 13 residues. The V end lost 0 bases, the J end lost 0 bases, and 6 bases lay between the germline ends. Germline V gene data show CDR1 as DFQATT and CDR2 as SNEGSKA (reference sequence).

The V and J genes are TRBV2 and TRBJ2-2; D might be TRBD1 (5 bases). V lost 8 bases and J lost 4, with 14 bases in between. The CDR3 loop spans 14 amino acids. Germline V gene data show CDR1 as SNHLY and CDR2 as FYNNEI. This chain's CDR3 is CASFKDTTTGELFF. The CDR3 DNA reads TGTGCCAGCTTTAAGGACACAACCACCGGGGAGCTGTTTTTT.

This sequence joins TRBV19 and TRBJ2-1, with a tentative D call TRBD2 (5 bases). Germline V CDR1 and CDR2: LNHDA, SQIVND (reference sequence). This CDR3 contains 15 residues. Between the trimmed V and J ends, which lost 5 bases and 7 bases, there was a span of 18 bases. This chain's CDR3 is CASSPGSSVVNEQFF. CDR3 DNA: TGTGCCAGTAGTCCCGGTAGTAGCGTTGTGAATGAGCAGTTCTTC.

This chain uses TRBV6-6 with TRBJ2-3, with 9 bases matching TRBD1. This CDR3 is built from 12 residues. The V segment lost 5 bases and the J segment 11 bases; nucleotides outside the gene matches: 5. The germline gives CDR1 MNHNY, CDR2 SVGAGI (reference sequence). CDR3 amino acids: CASSPPGQGQYF. In DNA form, the CDR3 reads TGTGCCAGCAGTCCTCCGGGACAGGGGCAGTATTTT.

Only a few counts were recorded for this clonotype. The V gene is TRBV10-2, the J gene TRBJ2-3, with D perhaps matching TRBD2 (5 bases). CDR1 is WSHSY, CDR2 SAAADI, per germline. The CDR3 spans 15 residues. V was cut by 0 bases and J by 5 bases, with 12 bases left in between. CDR3 in DNA: TGCGCCAGCAGTGAGTCGTGGAAGCGGCAAGATACGCAGTATTTT. Encoded protein: CASSESWKRQDTQYF.

This clonotype was observed a handful of times. The rearrangement joins TRBV27 to TRBJ2-1; 14 bases are shared with TRBD2. The CDR3 spans 16 residues. Germline assignment: CDR1 MNHEY and CDR2 SMNVEV (reference sequence). V gave up 5 bases and J gave up 8 bases; unmatched junction bases: 8. Here the CDR3 reads CASSRPGLAGVDEQFF. CDR3 in DNA: TGTGCCAGCAGTAGACCGGGACTAGCGGGGGTTGATGAGCAGTTCTTC.

This clonotype was seen more than once but under ten times. The J gene is TRBJ2-7, the V gene TRBV20-1, with D maybe TRBD2 (6 bases). V gave up 6 bases and J gave up 4 bases, with 13 bases separating them. CDR1 is DFQATT, CDR2 SNEGSKA, per germline (reference sequence). The CDR3 extends over 12 amino acids. The chain's CDR3 is CSAPGEAYEQYV. DNA for the CDR3: TGCAGTGCCCCGGGGGAGGCGTACGAGCAGTACGTC.

The J gene is TRBJ2-1, the V gene TRBV7-9; 8 bases are a match to TRBD1. In germline, CDR1 is SEHNR, CDR2 FQNEAQ (reference sequence). Germline trimming cut 6 bases from V and 3 bases from J; bases unmatched to any gene: 7. CDR3 length equals 15 residues. This chain's CDR3 is CASRFNRGYYNEQFF. The CDR3 nucleotides read TGTGCCAGCAGATTTAACAGGGGGTACTACAATGAGCAGTTCTTC.

The CDR3 is CASSLGSGVYTF. In DNA form, the CDR3 reads TGTGCCAGCAGCTTAGGTTCTGGGGTTTACACCTTC. The chain carries TRBV7-2 and TRBJ1-2; D not certain. The CDR3 consists of 12 residues. Germline V CDR1 and CDR2: SGHTA, FQGNSA. V was trimmed by 1 base and J by 11 bases, leaving 11 bases between them. Full variable domain (missing parts from reference TRBV7-2 and TRBJ1-2): GAGVSQSPSNKVTEKGKDVELRCDPISGHTALYWYRQSLGQGLEFLIYFQGNSAPDKSGLPSDRFSAERTGGSVSTLTIQRTQQEDSAVYLCASSLGSGVYTFGSGTRLTVV.

This CDR3 reads CASIMTTEAFF. As DNA, the CDR3 is TGTGCCAGCATTATGACCACTGAAGCTTTCTTT. The V gene is TRBV28, the J gene TRBJ1-1, with D unclear. Germline V gene lookup returns CDR1 MDHEN and CDR2 SYDVKM. The CDR3 sequence is 11 residues long. Trimming removed 7 bases at V and 4 bases at J, with 7 bases between. Full variable domain (rest looked up from reference TRBV28 and TRBJ1-1): DVKVTQSSRYLVKRTGEKVFLECVQDMDHENMFWYRQDPGLGLRLIYFSYDVKMKEKGDIPEGYSVSREKKERFSLILESASTNQTSMYLCASIMTTEAFFGQGTRLTVV.

A few counts support this clonotype. The gene calls are TRBV6-5 and TRBJ1-2; D possibly corresponds to TRBD1 (6 bases). CDR3 length: 15 amino acids. Trimming pared 5 bases from V and 7 bases from J, leaving 20 bases between. Germline V gene lookup returns CDR1 MNHEY and CDR2 SVGAGI. The CDR3 DNA reads as TGTGCCAGCAGTACGGGGCGAGGGGGTCCGGGTGGCTACACCTTC. Protein: CASSTGRGGPGGYTF.

This clonotype was found many times. This chain links TRBV6-5 with TRBJ2-2; 9 bases line up with TRBD2. Losses at the gene ends were 6 bases for V and 10 bases for J; bases not matched to a gene: 12. This CDR3 is built from 15 residues. The germline CDR1 and CDR2 sequences are MNHEY and SVGAGI. The DNA for the CDR3 is TGTGCCAGCAGCCATAGCGGGGGAATGGCGGAGGAGCTGTTTTTT. Protein sequence: CASSHSGGMAEELFF.

The chain recombines TRBV7-3 with TRBJ2-5; 12 nucleotides match TRBD2. Germline V gene lookup returns CDR1 SGHTA and CDR2 FQGTGA. The J segment lost 5 bases and the V segment lost 5 bases, leaving 3 bases of the junction unmatched. There are 14 residues in the CDR3. Here the CDR3 reads CASSAGTSGETQYF. Written as DNA, the CDR3 is TGTGCCAGCAGCGCAGGGACTAGCGGGGAGACCCAGTACTTC.

This clonotype was observed at least ten times. The chain uses TRBV5-1 and TRBJ2-3; D is unresolved. The V gene lost 3 bases and the J gene lost 5 bases, with 13 bases spanning the gap. CDR3 size: 14 residues. CDR1 and CDR2 (germline): SGHRS, YFSETQ. The CDR3, as DNA: TGCGCCAGCAGCTCCCTGGGGTTAGGAGATACGCAGTATTTT. The encoded protein is CASSSLGLGDTQYF.

A few counts support this clonotype. The chain has TRBV4-1 and TRBJ2-7, with D maybe TRBD2 (5 bases). The CDR3 contains 15 residues. CDR1 and CDR2 (germline): MGHRA, YSYEKL. Trimming removed 1 base from V and 2 bases from J, with 12 bases in between. The CDR3 spells CASSQGASSAYEQYF. The CDR3 nucleotides are TGCGCCAGCAGCCAAGGCGCTAGCTCGGCCTACGAGCAGTACTTC.